One T cell receptor (beta chain) is described in this entry. The target antigen is unknown. Deletions cut 4 bases from V and 1 base from J, with 11 bases between. The CDR3 runs to 14 residues. Germline loops: CDR1 SNHLY, CDR2 FYNNEI. Only in-frame clones appear in the TCRdb table, and some are missing; sequencing was by immunoSEQ multiplex PCR. The data contain about 14,000 clones, 70% to 85% of them seen just once; the ten biggest clones take up almost 3%. This sample is part of a study of immune evolution from preneoplasia to lung adenocarcinoma. Study background: HLA loss of heterozygosity: around 6.5% AIS, over 12% MIA, around 35% ADC, none AAH.

Study-level points and caveats: Highest clonality occurred in KRAS-mutant, not EGFR-mutant or double wild-type, nodules. Normal lung had the highest top T cell clone frequencies. Later-stage lesions appeared to have more T cells, more diversity, less clonality.

The sample was FFPE minimally invasive lung adenocarcinoma tissue. This clonotype originated in a person aged 55-80 years with lung adenocarcinoma. The chain carries TRBV2 and TRBJ2-7, with unresolved D. DNA of the CDR3: TGTGCCAGCAGTGTTAGCCGGACGTCCTACGAGCAGTACTTC. Protein product: CASSVSRTSYEQYF. The full variable domain, rest sourced from reference TRBV2 and TRBJ2-7, is EPEVTQTPSHQVTQMGQEVILRCVPISNHLYFYWYRQILGQKVEFLVSFYNNEISEKSEIFDDQFSVERPDGSNFTLKIRSTKLEDSAMYFCASSVSRTSYEQYFGPGTRLTVT.